This TCR beta chain stems from a study of blood T cell repertoires in COVID-19. Study-level background: Material from acute and convalescent COVID-19 was sourced from the United States, Italy and Spain. From T cells, B-cell-depleted T cells, or PBMCs came the material, which was cDNA or gDNA.

The CDR3 totals 16 residues. Germline CDR1 reads SGHRS; CDR2 reads YFSETQ. Trimming removed 3 bases at V and 2 bases at J, with 17 bases between. The method was immunoSEQ multiplex PCR; TCRdb's version includes in-frame clones alone and lacks a portion of them. The profile covers about 60,000 clones, with roughly 88% appearing a single time and over 4% taken by the ten largest. This TCR came from a man aged 60 to 69 with acute or convalescent COVID-19. This chain uses TRBV5-1 with TRBJ1-1; D may be TRBD1 (5 bases). The material sequenced was peripheral blood. The CDR3 DNA sequence: TGCGCCAGCAGCTCCCAGGGAGGGACGGTTAACACTGAAGCTTTCTTT. Amino acids: CASSSQGGTVNTEAFF.